Listed below are T cell receptor beta chains from one sample, sequenced in a study of glioma-infiltrating T cells after dendritic cell vaccination. Clones were sequenced by immunoSEQ multiplex PCR, and TCRdb holds only the in-frame ones, with some missing. Of over 80,000 clones listed, around 90% are singletons. The sample here was blood, taken before dendritic cell vaccination. The source of these receptors is a human donor with glioblastoma. The CDR3 runs from the conserved cysteine through the conserved F or W. A D gene is named only where the DNA matches it firmly. For some rows the clone size is stated as once, few or many, or as a class when expanded; others skip it.

j_call clone_size v_call d_call cdr3_aa cdr3_nt
TRBJ2-2 NA TRBV7-9 TRBD1 CASSDAGQGMRELFF TGTGCCAGCAGCGACGCAGGACAGGGGATGAGGGAGCTGTTTTTT
TRBJ1-5 NA TRBV2 NA CASKGSNQPQHF TGTGCCAGCAAGGGGAGCAATCAGCCCCAGCATTTT
TRBJ2-7 NA TRBV7-8 NA CASSERTPSYEQYF TGTGCCAGCAGTGAAAGGACTCCATCCTACGAGCAGTACTTC
TRBJ2-3 NA TRBV6-5 TRBD2 CASSYSSGGATDTQYF TGTGCCAGCAGTTACTCTAGCGGGGGGGCCACAGATACGCAGTATTTT
TRBJ2-7 once TRBV6-1 NA CASRRTVSYEQYF TGTGCCAGCAGGAGGACAGTCTCCTACGAGCAGTACTTC
TRBJ1-2 NA TRBV7-9 NA CASSFTPDRKLGYTF TGTGCCAGCAGCTTTACTCCCGACAGGAAACTGGGCTACACCTTC
TRBJ1-3 NA TRBV19 TRBD1 CATQQGAGNTIYF TGTGCCACCCAGCAGGGGGCTGGAAACACCATATATTTT
TRBJ1-5 NA TRBV2 NA CASSRLDGYNQPQHF TGTGCCAGCAGTCGCCTAGACGGATACAATCAGCCCCAGCATTTT
TRBJ2-7 NA TRBV2 NA CASSSRTDSYEQYF TGTGCCAGCAGCTCCAGGACTGACTCCTACGAGCAGTACTTC
TRBJ2-7 NA TRBV2 NA CASSLAREQYF TGTGCCAGCAGTTTAGCTAGAGAGCAGTACTTC
TRBJ2-7 NA TRBV4-1 TRBD1 CASSHPGTDVYEQYF TGCGCCAGCAGCCATCCCGGGACAGACGTCTACGAGCAGTACTTC
TRBJ2-3 NA TRBV14 TRBD2 CASSQFPWSGLAGVTDTQYF TGTGCCAGCAGCCAATTCCCCTGGTCTGGACTAGCGGGTGTCACAGATACGCAGTATTTT
TRBJ2-7 few TRBV9 NA CASSVTNTGEQYF TGTGCCAGCAGCGTAACCAATACGGGCGAGCAGTACTTC
TRBJ2-5 NA TRBV9 TRBD2 CASSVASGRAYQETQYF TGTGCCAGCAGCGTAGCCAGCGGGAGGGCGTACCAAGAGACCCAGTACTTC
TRBJ2-5 few TRBV13 NA CASSPGLQETQYF TGTGCCAGCAGCCCGGGACTGCAAGAGACCCAGTACTTC
TRBJ1-1 NA TRBV15 TRBD1 CATSRGRTGSMNTEAFF TGTGCCACCAGCAGAGGCCGGACAGGGTCGATGAACACTGAAGCTTTCTTT
TRBJ2-6 NA TRBV6-6 NA CASSQQFSGANVLTF TGTGCCAGCAGCCAACAATTTTCTGGGGCCAACGTCCTGACTTTC
TRBJ2-2 NA TRBV7-3 TRBD1 CASSRQGRPNTGELFF TGTGCCAGCAGCAGACAGGGTCGGCCTAACACCGGGGAGCTGTTTTTT
TRBJ1-2 NA TRBV10-3 TRBD1 CAISEETGDGYTF TGTGCCATCAGTGAGGAGACAGGGGATGGCTACACCTTC
TRBJ2-7 NA TRBV28 NA CASSGIGAGGTYEQYF TGTGCCAGCAGCGGGATCGGCGCCGGAGGGACCTACGAGCAGTACTTC
TRBJ1-1 NA TRBV5-1 TRBD1 CASSFGQGANTEAFF TGCGCCAGCAGCTTCGGACAGGGGGCCAACACTGAAGCTTTCTTT
TRBJ1-2 NA TRBV5-1 TRBD1 CASSLGQPSSNYGYTF TGCGCCAGCAGCCTGGGACAGCCTTCCTCTAACTATGGCTACACCTTC
TRBJ2-5 NA TRBV9 TRBD2 CASSVASTSGGYQETQYF TGTGCCAGCAGCGTAGCTTCGACTAGCGGGGGGTACCAAGAGACCCAGTACTTC
TRBJ1-1 NA TRBV7-3 NA CASSLDLYTEAFF TGTGCCAGCAGCTTAGACTTATACACTGAAGCTTTCTTT
TRBJ2-7 NA TRBV18 TRBD2 CASSPPNGGAGYEQYF TGTGCCAGCTCCCCCCCGAACGGGGGGGCCGGGTACGAGCAGTACTTC
TRBJ2-7 NA TRBV15 TRBD1 CATSRDRGRYEQYF TGTGCCACCAGCAGGGACAGGGGACGCTACGAGCAGTACTTC
TRBJ2-7 NA TRBV5-4 NA CASSFGTGSYEQYF TGTGCCAGCAGCTTCGGGACTGGGTCTTACGAGCAGTACTTC
TRBJ1-3 NA TRBV4-1 NA CASSQRTGSSGNTIYF TGCGCCAGCAGCCAAAGAACAGGGTCCTCCGGAAACACCATATATTTT
TRBJ2-3 NA TRBV7-3 NA CASSYGVITDTQYF TGTGCCAGCAGCTACGGAGTTATAACAGATACGCAGTATTTT